This T cell receptor (beta chain) derives from a study of blood T cells in healthy people across ages. Then a second PCR, running roughly 7 to 11 cycles, was carried out with a sample-barcoded 5' primer and a J-beta primer mix. Every sample gave at least 3 million paired-end reads containing CDR3. TCRdb ran MiXCR on the 5' RACE reads and lists one entry per CDR3 protein. Seen here are about 1.8 million distinct CDR3 sequences, around 50% observed once, and the top ten hold around 2.1%. Trimming took off 1 base at V and 7 bases at J, with 11 bases between the two ends. This CDR3 region has 15 residues. Germline CDR1 and CDR2: KGHSH and LQKENI.

Sequences were obtained from blood. The origin of this receptor is a woman aged 40 to 50 in good health. The genes are TRBV18 and TRBJ1-6, with a tentative D call TRBD1 (6 bases). DNA of the CDR3: TGTGCCAGCTCACCACGCACAGGGAGGAATTCACCCCTCCACTTT. This gives the protein CASSPRTGRNSPLHF. Full variable domain (remainder filled in from reference TRBV18 and TRBJ1-6): NAGVMQNPRHLVRRRGQEARLRCSPMKGHSHVYWYRQLPEEGLKFMVYLQKENIIDESGMPKERFSAEFPKEGPSILRIQQVVRGDSAAYFCASSPRTGRNSPLHFGNGTRLTVT.